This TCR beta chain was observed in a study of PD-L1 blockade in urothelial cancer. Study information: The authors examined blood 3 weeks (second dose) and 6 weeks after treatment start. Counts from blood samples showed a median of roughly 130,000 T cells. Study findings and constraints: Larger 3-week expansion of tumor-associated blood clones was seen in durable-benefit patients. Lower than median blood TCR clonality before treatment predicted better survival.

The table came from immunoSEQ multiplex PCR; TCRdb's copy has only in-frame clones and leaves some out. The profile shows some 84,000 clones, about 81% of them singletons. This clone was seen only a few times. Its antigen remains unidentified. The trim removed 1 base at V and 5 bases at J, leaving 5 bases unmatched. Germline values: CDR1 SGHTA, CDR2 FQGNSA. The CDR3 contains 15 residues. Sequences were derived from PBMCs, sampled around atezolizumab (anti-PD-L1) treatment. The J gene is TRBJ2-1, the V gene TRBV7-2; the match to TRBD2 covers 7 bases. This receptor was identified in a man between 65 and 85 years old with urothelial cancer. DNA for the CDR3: TGTGCCAGCAGCTTAGGGGCCGGGACTAACAATGAGCAGTTCTTC. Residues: CASSLGAGTNNEQFF.